These 27 T cell receptor beta chains were all obtained from the same sample, sequenced in a study of identical twins. One entry per CDR3 protein results from TCRdb running MiXCR on the 5' RACE reads. Here the sample spans about 810,000 distinct CDR3 sequences, about 12% being singletons. These records were also assigned to another study, of yellow fever vaccine responses in identical twins.

The specimen sequenced was PBMCs. These receptors all stem from a woman younger than 35 in good health.

This clonotype came up a few times. The chain uses TRBV28 and TRBJ1-1, with no clear D. The CDR3 consists of 11 residues. Trimming took off 8 bases at V and 1 base at J, with 5 bases between the two ends. Germline values: CDR1 MDHEN, CDR2 SYDVKM. CDR3 residues: CASFGNTEAFF. For the CDR3, the DNA is TGTGCCAGCTTCGGGAACACTGAAGCTTTCTTT.

This clonotype was counted only a few times. J is TRBJ2-5 and V is TRBV12-3 or TRBV12-4; weak D call: TRBD1 (5 bases). Trimming shortened V by 6 bases and J by 3 bases, and 17 bases separated the two germline ends. CDR3 size: 15 residues. CDR3 sequence: CASSPGRTGKETQYF. In nucleotides, the CDR3 is TGTGCCAGCAGCCCCGGCCGTACAGGCAAAGAGACCCAGTACTTC.

A few counts support this clonotype. The V and J genes are TRBV20-1 and TRBJ2-3; the match to TRBD1 covers 9 bases. In germline, CDR1 is DFQATT, CDR2 SNEGSKA (reference sequence). Trimming removed 5 bases from V and 4 bases from J; junction bases left unmatched: 7. The CDR3 totals 14 residues. CDR3 DNA sequence: TGCAGTGCTTCTGGACAGGGGAACGCAGATACGCAGTATTTT. It is translated as CSASGQGNADTQYF.

This clonotype was picked up a small number of times. The chain carries TRBV4-1 and TRBJ2-3; 10 bases map to TRBD1. CDR3 length: 15 residues. Losses at the gene ends were 5 bases for V and 5 bases for J; bases not matched to a gene: 7. Germline V gene sequence: CDR1 MGHRA, CDR2 YSYEKL. CDR3 DNA sequence: TGCGCCAGCAGCACGGGACAGGGGCCCGGAGATACGCAGTATTTT. This translates into CASSTGQGPGDTQYF.

This clonotype was picked up a small number of times. CDR3 DNA: TGTGCCACCAGTGAGACCGGGACTAGAGGTAATGAGCAGTTCTTC. Amino acid sequence: CATSETGTRGNEQFF. This rearrangement joins TRBV24-1 to TRBJ2-1; TRBD2 aligns across 8 bases. Germline V gives CDR1 KGHDR, CDR2 SFDVKD. The CDR3 runs 15 residues. The J segment lost 7 bases and the V segment lost 4 bases, leaving 8 bases of the junction unmatched.

V is TRBV5-1 and J is TRBJ2-7; the D is unclear. The V gene lost 3 bases and the J gene lost 3 bases, with 13 bases spanning the gap. The germline gives CDR1 SGHRS, CDR2 YFSETQ. This CDR3 is built from 14 residues. CDR3 coding DNA: TGCGCCAGCAGCTCCGACAAGGGCCTCTACGAGCAGTACTTC. Translation: CASSSDKGLYEQYF.

This clonotype was counted between two and nine times. The chain links TRBV12-3 or TRBV12-4 to TRBJ1-3, with 8 bases matching TRBD1. With V trimmed by 3 bases and J by 1 base, 5 bases remained unmatched. The CDR3 sequence is 16 residues long. The chain's CDR3 is CASSFGQGASGNTIYF. The CDR3 region has the DNA TGTGCCAGCAGTTTCGGGCAGGGGGCTTCTGGAAACACCATATATTTT.

This chain connects TRBV28 to TRBJ1-1, with 9 bases matching TRBD1. J lost 1 base, V lost 2 bases, and 17 bases had no gene match. This CDR3 has 20 amino acids. The germline V gene encodes CDR1 MDHEN and CDR2 SYDVKM. CDR3 nucleotides: TGTGCCAGCAGTTTAAACAGGGGGCAATCGTTAATAAGTTGGAACACTGAAGCTTTCTTT. This sequence encodes CASSLNRGQSLISWNTEAFF.

This clonotype was observed a few times. The chain combines TRBV24-1 with TRBJ2-1; D is perhaps TRBD1 or TRBD2 (5 bases each). Germline V CDR1 and CDR2: KGHDR, SFDVKD. The CDR3 has 16 amino acids. V was pared by 4 bases and J by 8 bases, with 20 bases between. The CDR3 spells CATSDQGRDLGDEQFF. Here the CDR3 DNA reads TGTGCCACCAGTGACCAGGGACGGGATTTGGGGGATGAGCAGTTCTTC.

This clonotype was recorded a few times. This chain connects TRBV4-1 to TRBJ2-7; 11 bases agree with TRBD2. Losses at the gene ends were 4 bases for V and 2 bases for J; bases not matched to a gene: 7. CDR1 is MGHRA, CDR2 YSYEKL, per germline. The CDR3 runs to 16 residues. The CDR3 DNA reads TGCGCCAGCAGCCTCTCGACTAGCGGGACCACCTACGAGCAGTACTTC. Its protein is CASSLSTSGTTYEQYF.

In this sample, this clonotype turned up a few times. This chain joins TRBV5-1 and TRBJ1-5; D may be TRBD1 (5 bases). The CDR3 is 15 residues long. Per germline, CDR1 SGHRS and CDR2 YFSETQ. Trimming shortened V by 4 bases and J by 3 bases, and 14 bases separated the two germline ends. The CDR3 bases are TGCGCCAGCAGCCAAGGTGGACAACTCAATCAGCCCCAGCATTTT. It translates to CASSQGGQLNQPQHF.

The chain uses TRBV7-9 and TRBJ2-7, with D maybe TRBD1 (6 bases). The germline CDR1 and CDR2 sequences are SEHNR and FQNEAQ (reference sequence). CDR3 length: 13 residues. V was shortened by 7 bases and J by 2 bases, with 12 bases between the two germline ends. The DNA for the CDR3 is TGTGCCAGCATGGGTGGGGGCCCCTACGAGCAGTACTTC. Its protein is CASMGGGPYEQYF.

This clonotype was recorded many times. V is TRBV28 and J is TRBJ1-1; 7 positions match TRBD1. This CDR3 has 15 amino acids. Germline trimming cut 1 base from V and 4 bases from J; bases unmatched to any gene: 6. Germline assignment: CDR1 MDHEN and CDR2 SYDVKM. The CDR3 reads CASSLLGGSSTEAFF. The CDR3 nucleotides are TGTGCCAGCAGTTTATTAGGGGGCTCGAGCACTGAAGCTTTCTTT.

This clonotype came up many times. This chain uses TRBV5-1 with TRBJ2-1; TRBD2 agrees at 14 bases. With V trimmed by 3 bases and J by 0 bases, 8 bases remained unmatched. In germline, CDR1 is SGHRS, CDR2 YFSETQ. The CDR3 length is 19 residues. The CDR3 loop is CASSWRTSGRLSSYNEQFF. DNA for the CDR3: TGCGCCAGCAGCTGGCGGACTAGCGGGAGGTTGAGCTCCTACAATGAGCAGTTCTTC.

This rearrangement joins TRBV5-1 to TRBJ2-1; 7 bases align to TRBD2. CDR1 is SGHRS, CDR2 YFSETQ, per germline. V dropped 4 bases and J dropped 0; count of bases not matched to a gene: 10. This CDR3 is 17 amino acids long. This CDR3 reads CASSPLIAGSSYNEQFF. CDR3 nucleotide sequence: TGCGCCAGCAGCCCGTTAATAGCGGGCAGCTCCTACAATGAGCAGTTCTTC.

The V and J genes are TRBV2 and TRBJ2-1, with D perhaps TRBD1 (6 bases). Deletions cut 2 bases from V and 10 bases from J, with 12 bases between. The CDR3 runs 13 residues. Germline V CDR1 and CDR2: SNHLY, FYNNEI. CDR3 sequence reads: CASSELGASEQFF. The CDR3 region has the DNA TGTGCCAGCAGTGAATTGGGGGCTAGCGAGCAGTTCTTC.

This clonotype was found many times. The gene calls are TRBV12-3 or TRBV12-4 and TRBJ2-7; the D is unclear. The V and J ends lost 7 bases and 2 bases respectively, with 21 bases between them. The CDR3 has 16 residues. CDR3 loop: CASNLSGPGPPYEQYV. CDR3 coding DNA: TGTGCCAGCAATCTCTCCGGCCCTGGGCCCCCCTACGAGCAGTACGTC.

CDR3: CASSTPSRAGGVNVWQFF. CDR3 nucleotides: TGTGCCAGTAGTACCCCAAGCCGGGCGGGCGGGGTTAATGTGTGGCAGTTCTTC. V gene TRBV19 combines with J gene TRBJ2-1; tentatively, D is TRBD2 (6 bases). Germline lookup yields CDR1 LNHDA and CDR2 SQIVND (reference sequence). There are 18 residues in the CDR3. Trimming left V 4 bases short and J 12 bases short, with 31 bases between.

This clonotype has more than one count but fewer than ten. The V gene is TRBV20-1, the J gene TRBJ2-7; possibly TRBD2 for D (6 bases). V was trimmed by 3 bases and J by 4 bases, leaving 16 bases between them. Germline assignment: CDR1 DFQATT and CDR2 SNEGSKA (reference sequence). The CDR3 length is 14 residues. CDR3 sequence: CSASPWRDSYEQYF. CDR3 coding DNA: TGCAGTGCTAGCCCCTGGCGGGACTCGTACGAGCAGTACTTC.

This clonotype was seen more than once but under ten times. The chain is built from TRBV20-1 and TRBJ2-3; possible D gene TRBD2, 6 bases. Trimming removed 0 bases from V and 6 bases from J, with 16 bases in between. There are 15 residues in the CDR3. Germline V gene sequence: CDR1 DFQATT, CDR2 SNEGSKA (reference sequence). Written as DNA, the CDR3 is TGCAGTGCTAGAGATGCGGCGGGATTGGGGGATACGCAGTATTTT. Translated, it gives CSARDAAGLGDTQYF.

This clonotype appeared a few times. This chain connects TRBV7-2 to TRBJ2-1; no clear D. The germline CDR1 and CDR2 sequences are SGHTA and FQGNSA. V was shortened by 6 bases and J by 2 bases, with 14 bases between the two germline ends. The CDR3 is made up of 15 amino acids. The CDR3 DNA sequence: TGTGCCAGCAGTTTCTTGGGTTTTACCTACAATGAGCAGTTCTTC. It translates to CASSFLGFTYNEQFF. The full variable domain, rest sourced from reference TRBV7-2 and TRBJ2-1, is GAGVSQSPSNKVTEKGKDVELRCDPISGHTALYWYRQSLGQGLEFLIYFQGNSAPDKSGLPSDRFSAERTGGSVSTLTIQRTQQEDSAVYLCASSFLGFTYNEQFFGPGTRLTVL.

This clonotype was detected a few times. The chain recombines TRBV25-1 with TRBJ2-2; 8 bases agree with TRBD2. Germline V gene data show CDR1 as MGHDK and CDR2 as SYGVNS. The CDR3 has 15 amino acids. V lost 2 bases to trimming and J lost 7 bases; unmatched junction nucleotides: 6. In nucleotides, the CDR3 is TGTGCCAGCAGTGAACACGGGACTAGTAACGGGGAGCTGTTTTTT. Translating gives CASSEHGTSNGELFF.

The chain combines TRBV18 with TRBJ2-7; no clear D. CDR1 and CDR2 from the germline V gene are KGHSH and LQKENI. The CDR3 has 14 amino acids. V lost 3 bases to trimming and J lost 2 bases, with 11 bases between them. As DNA, the CDR3 is TGTGCCAGCTCACCCCTAGGGCAGGCCTACGAGCAGTACGTC. Protein sequence: CASSPLGQAYEQYV.

Of note for this clonotype: Mismatch with germline at one junction end may stem from a read error. This chain joins TRBV7-7 and TRBJ2-1, with TRBD1 matching over 11 bases. Per the germline V gene, CDR1 is SSHAT and CDR2 is FNYEAQ (reference sequence). CDR3 length: 15 amino acids. The DNA for the CDR3 is TGTACCAGCAGCTCCGGGACAGGGGGCTACAATGAGCAGTTCTTC. Encoded protein: CTSSSGTGGYNEQFF.

This clonotype was found a few times. V gene TRBV5-3 combines with J gene TRBJ2-3; D may be TRBD1 (6 bases). TRBV5-3 falls under the ORF class, with uncertain function. Trimming removed 8 bases from V and 0 bases from J, with 19 bases in between. The CDR3 runs 16 residues. The CDR3 sequence is CASSMDRSSSTDTQYF. DNA of the CDR3: TGTGCCAGCAGCATGGACAGATCCTCTAGCACAGATACGCAGTATTTT.

J is TRBJ2-7 and V is TRBV7-6; D not certain. Germline loops: CDR1 SGHVS, CDR2 FNYEAQ. The V end lost 1 base, the J end lost 5 bases, and 15 bases lay between the germline ends. The CDR3 is 15 residues long. The CDR3, as DNA: TGTGCCAGCAGCTTAGAAAACACGGCGGTCCACGAGCAGTACTTC. Translation: CASSLENTAVHEQYF.

This clonotype was seen more than once but under ten times. The J gene is TRBJ2-7, the V gene TRBV7-4; D is perhaps TRBD2 (5 bases). The CDR3 totals 13 residues. Trimming cost V 1 base and J 4 bases, with 8 bases left between them. CDR1 is SGHVT and CDR2 is SQSDAQ in the germline V gene. The CDR3 is CASSLVDWYEQYV. The CDR3 nucleotides read TGTGCCAGCAGCTTAGTGGACTGGTACGAGCAGTACGTC.